Listed below are T cell receptor beta chains from one sample, sequenced in a study of T-cell reconstitution after alpha-beta-depleted transplantation in children. TCRdb independently ran MiXCR on the PCR reads; one entry per CDR3 protein. This sample has 500,000 to 650,000 distinct CDR3 sequences, with 10% to 15% found just once. This specimen consisted of PBMCs, mostly from graft donor cells, obtained 360 days after TCRalphabeta/CD19-depleted stem cell transplant. Receptor source: a male patient between 5 and 17 years old who had a stem cell transplant for acute myeloid leukemia, so the T cells may come from the graft donor. CDR3s include the opening cysteine and the closing phenylalanine or tryptophan. D genes are given only for firm matches. Rows may omit the clone size; those that give it use once, few, many or a size class.

d_gene | abundance | j_gene | len | v_gene | CDR3nt | CDR3aa
NA | NA | TRBJ2-5 | 14 | TRBV28 | TGTGCCAGCAGTTTATGGGGGCAAGGGGAGACCCAGTACTTC | CASSLWGQGETQYF
NA | few | TRBJ1-2 | 14 | TRBV28 | TGTGCCAGCACCGATTGGGATTATAACTATGGCTACACCTTC | CASTDWDYNYGYTF
TRBD2 | few | TRBJ2-5 | 16 | TRBV20-1 | TGCAGTGCCAGCATGGGGGGCGGGAGGGCCCGGGAGACCCAGTACTTC | CSASMGGGRARETQYF
TRBD1 | many | TRBJ2-7 | 19 | TRBV4-2 | TGTGCCAGCAGCCAAGATCATGTAGGCATTACAGGGGACCCCTACGAGCAGTACTTC | CASSQDHVGITGDPYEQYF
NA | few | TRBJ2-7 | 15 | TRBV30 | TGTGCCTGGAAGGCTGGGCTAGCGTTATCCTACGAGCAGTACTTC | CAWKAGLALSYEQYF
TRBD2 | NA | TRBJ2-5 | 17 | TRBV5-1 | TGCGCCAGCAGCCCAATGAGCGGGAGAGTTTTGGAGGAGACCCAGTACTTC | CASSPMSGRVLEETQYF
TRBD1 | few | TRBJ2-7 | 14 | TRBV19 | TGTGCCAGTAGTATTGGACAGGGGTGGTACGAGCAGTACTTC | CASSIGQGWYEQYF
NA | many | TRBJ2-4 | 14 | TRBV28 | TGTGCCAGCAGTTTAGCCCTTAGAAGGAACATTCAGTACTTC | CASSLALRRNIQYF
TRBD1 | few | TRBJ2-5 | 11 | TRBV14 | TGTGCCAGCAGCCACAACAGGGGCCAGTACTTC | CASSHNRGQYF
NA | many | TRBJ2-3 | 11 | TRBV7-2 | TGTGCCAGCAGTGAGTCAGATACGCAGTATTTT | CASSESDTQYF
NA | NA | TRBJ2-7 | 13 | TRBV14 | TGTGCCAGCAGCCAATTGGGGGCCACGTTCTTCTACTTC | CASSQLGATFFYF
NA | many | TRBJ1-6 | 14 | TRBV20-1 | TGCACGGGAGGGAAAGTTACCTATAATTCACCCCTCCACTTT | CTGGKVTYNSPLHF
TRBD2 | few | TRBJ2-7 | 14 | TRBV5-1 | TGCGCCAGCAGCTTGGGGACTAGCAGCGACGAGCAGTACTTC | CASSLGTSSDEQYF
NA | few | TRBJ2-3 | 14 | TRBV12-3/TRBV12-4 | TGTGCCAGCAGTTCATATCTAGACACAGATACGCAGTATTTT | CASSSYLDTDTQYF
NA | many | TRBJ2-1 | 16 | TRBV29-1 | TGCAGCGTTGATCGATGGGGCGGGAAGGGATACAATGAGCAGTTCTTC | CSVDRWGGKGYNEQFF
NA | few | TRBJ2-2 | 19 | TRBV11-2 | TGTGCCAGCAGCTTTTTACGCTCTAGGAGACTACTTAACACCGGGGAGCTGTTTTTT | CASSFLRSRRLLNTGELFF
NA | few | TRBJ1-2 | 15 | TRBV12-3/TRBV12-4 | TGTGCCAGCAGTTTCCACGGAGGCATCATCTATGGCTACACCTTC | CASSFHGGIIYGYTF
NA | NA | TRBJ1-6 | 11 | TRBV28 | TGTGCATTAGGAAGTAATTCACCCCTCCACTTT | CALGSNSPLHF
TRBD2 | NA | TRBJ2-7 | 15 | TRBV9 | TGTGCCAGCAGCGTCCTAGCGGGGGTAACCTACGAGCAGTACTTC | CASSVLAGVTYEQYF
NA | NA | TRBJ2-3 | 17 | TRBV9 | TGTGCCAGCAGCGTAGAAAGTGGGGAGAGCCCCACAGATACGCAGTATTTT | CASSVESGESPTDTQYF
NA | NA | TRBJ2-7 | 14 | TRBV5-5 | TGTGCCAGCAGCTTGGCTCCAGGTATCTACGAGCAGTACTTC | CASSLAPGIYEQYF
TRBD2 | NA | TRBJ2-5 | 16 | TRBV30 | TGTGCCTGGAGGCCAGGGACTAGCGGGCTTCAAGAGACCCAGTACTTC | CAWRPGTSGLQETQYF
NA | NA | TRBJ2-3 | 15 | TRBV28 | TGTGCCAGCAGGCGGGACATCCCTACCACAGATACGCAGTATTTT | CASRRDIPTTDTQYF
NA | NA | TRBJ1-1 | 15 | TRBV20-1 | TGCAGTCCGAGGAGAGCAGCCCTGATGAACACTGAAGCTTTCTTT | CSPRRAALMNTEAFF
NA | NA | TRBJ2-7 | 14 | TRBV12-3/TRBV12-4 | TGTGCCAGCAGTGGGCCGGGATGGGCAGCCGAGCAGTACTTC | CASSGPGWAAEQYF
TRBD2 | few | TRBJ2-7 | 16 | TRBV3-1 | TGTGCCAGCAGCCAAGTCCCGGGACTAGCCACCTACGAGCAGTACTTC | CASSQVPGLATYEQYF
NA | NA | TRBJ2-7 | 12 | TRBV6-5 | TGTGCCAGCAGTCCCTTGGCGGCCAGTCTGACATTC | CASSPLAASLTF
NA | few | TRBJ2-7 | 15 | TRBV24-1 | TGTGCCACCAGTGATTTGCTCCCGACGGCCTACGAGCAGTACTTC | CATSDLLPTAYEQYF
NA | many | TRBJ2-1 | 12 | TRBV29-1 | TGCAGCGCCCGGCAGGGTTACAATGAGCAGTTCTTC | CSARQGYNEQFF
NA | NA | TRBJ2-7 | 15 | TRBV28 | TGTGCCAGCAGTTTAGGCCCCTGGACGGACCTCTTTCTGTACTTC | CASSLGPWTDLFLYF
NA | NA | TRBJ1-2 | 14 | TRBV7-8 | TGTGCCAGCAGCCCCACAGACGCCTTCTATGGCTACACCTTC | CASSPTDAFYGYTF
NA | NA | TRBJ2-7 | 17 | TRBV21-1 | TGTGCCAGCAGCAAAGTGGCCGGGGGGCTTTCAACCTACGAGCAGTACTTC | CASSKVAGGLSTYEQYF
NA | NA | TRBJ2-7 | 14 | TRBV15 | TGTGCCACCAGCAGAGCCCGGGGGACATACGAGCAGTACTTC | CATSRARGTYEQYF
NA | many | TRBJ2-1 | 13 | TRBV12-3/TRBV12-4 | TGTGCCAGCAGTTTTCCTAGGGTCCATGAGCAGTTCTTC | CASSFPRVHEQFF
TRBD2 | few | TRBJ2-5 | 16 | TRBV4-3 | TGCGCCAGCAGCCAAGATACTAGCGGGAAGGGAGAGACCCAGTACTTC | CASSQDTSGKGETQYF
NA | few | TRBJ2-1 | 13 | TRBV24-1 | TGTGCCACCAGTGGGTTGACACGGGCTTATATGTTCTTC | CATSGLTRAYMFF
NA | few | TRBJ2-5 | 14 | TRBV19 | TGTGCCAGTACATTATCCGTGAGATCCGAGACCCAGTACTTC | CASTLSVRSETQYF
NA | many | TRBJ2-3 | 17 | TRBV10-3 | TGTGCCATCAGTGAGTCGATAGGAGGGTTGGGCACAGATACGCAGTATTTT | CAISESIGGLGTDTQYF
NA | many | TRBJ1-5 | 14 | TRBV25-1 | TGTGCCAGCAGTGGGGTTGGGGCTCAGCAGCCCCAGCATTTT | CASSGVGAQQPQHF
NA | few | TRBJ2-7 | 14 | TRBV29-1 | TGCAGCGTGGGGACGGGACTCCCATCCTACGAGCAGTACTTC | CSVGTGLPSYEQYF
NA | many | TRBJ2-1 | 13 | TRBV14 | TGTGCCAGCAGCCAAGCCCAGCAGGTTACGCAGTTCTTC | CASSQAQQVTQFF